Following are 28 T cell receptor beta chains from one sample sequenced in a study of blood T cell repertoires in COVID-19. Assay used: immunoSEQ multiplex PCR; TCRdb lists only in-frame clones, some missing. The sample has 150,000 to 200,000 clones; around 74% are singletons. The specimen sequenced was peripheral blood. The receptors here all came from a woman aged 80 or older with acute or convalescent COVID-19.

The gene calls are TRBV11-2 and TRBJ2-2, with 7 bases aligning to TRBD2. The V and J ends lost 4 bases and 5 bases, in that order; junction bases with no gene match: 10. The CDR3 extends over 16 amino acids. Germline V CDR1 and CDR2: SGHAT, FQNNGV. The CDR3 DNA sequence: TGTGCCAGCAGCTCCTCGGGAGGAGCTAAGACCGGGGAGCTGTTTTTT. Its protein product is CASSSSGGAKTGELFF.

This chain uses TRBV29-1 with TRBJ2-5, with TRBD1 identical over 7 bases. Per germline, CDR1 SQVTM and CDR2 ANQGSEA. V was pared by 3 bases and J by 5 bases, with 6 bases of the junction left unmatched. This CDR3 comprises 13 residues. The CDR3 DNA sequence: TGCAGCGTTGAGGTAGGGGGCTTCGAGACCCAGTACTTC. Translating it yields CSVEVGGFETQYF.

The rearrangement joins TRBV11-3 to TRBJ2-5, with 12 bases fitting TRBD2. Germline V gene data show CDR1 as SGHNT and CDR2 as YENEEA. The CDR3 runs to 14 residues. V gave up 5 bases and J gave up 4 bases; unmatched junction bases: 2. CDR3: CASSQGLAGETQYF. DNA of the CDR3: TGTGCCAGCAGCCAGGGACTAGCGGGAGAGACCCAGTACTTC.

The CDR3 bases are TGTGCCAGCAATAAAGGTCGAGGGCAGTACTTC. Translation: CASNKGRGQYF. V is TRBV28 and J is TRBJ2-7; no definite D call. CDR3 length equals 11 residues. Germline loops: CDR1 MDHEN, CDR2 SYDVKM. Trimming stripped 7 bases from V and 9 bases from J, with 13 bases between. The entire variable domain, with the rest obtained from reference TRBV28 and TRBJ2-7, is as follows: DVKVTQSSRYLVKRTGEKVFLECVQDMDHENMFWYRQDPGLGLRLIYFSYDVKMKEKGDIPEGYSVSREKKERFSLILESASTNQTSMYLCASNKGRGQYFGPGTRLTVT.

The V and J genes are TRBV7-3 and TRBJ2-3; TRBD1 aligns across 12 bases. Trimming removed 4 bases from V and 2 bases from J; junction bases left unmatched: 4. Germline V CDR1 and CDR2: SGHTA, FQGTGA. The CDR3 totals 16 residues. CDR3 sequence: CASSYGTGGPTDTQYF. CDR3 nucleotide sequence: TGTGCCAGCAGCTACGGGACAGGGGGCCCCACAGATACGCAGTATTTT.

The chain uses TRBV7-8 and TRBJ1-5; 7 nucleotides align to TRBD1. The V gene end was trimmed by 1 base and the J gene end by 2 bases; junction bases not matched to a gene: 2. The germline V gene has CDR1 SGHVS and CDR2 FQNEAQ. This CDR3 is built from 15 residues. The CDR3 sequence is CASSLGTGGNQPQHF. The CDR3 DNA reads TGTGCCAGCAGCTTAGGAACAGGGGGCAATCAGCCCCAGCATTTT.

The CDR3 here is CASSIGQGGHNEQFF. The CDR3 DNA reads TGTGCCAGTAGTATAGGACAGGGGGGTCACAATGAGCAGTTCTTC. The chain carries TRBV19 and TRBJ2-1; 9 bases map to TRBD1. Germline-derived CDR1 and CDR2 are LNHDA and SQIVND (reference sequence). The CDR3 runs to 15 residues. Unmatched junction bases numbered 3, after V lost 1 base and J lost 5 bases.

This clone was observed a handful of times. The chain joins TRBV12-3 or TRBV12-4 to TRBJ2-4; the match to TRBD2 covers 12 bases. The CDR3 totals 13 residues. V was clipped by 3 bases and J by 15 bases; unmatched bases: 6. Written as DNA, the CDR3 is TGTGCCAGCAGTTTGACTAGCGGGAGAGGGAGGTACTTC. Translation: CASSLTSGRGRYF.

The chain employs TRBV28 and TRBJ2-7, with 9 bases that match TRBD2. The V and J ends lost 5 bases and 6 bases, in that order; junction bases with no gene match: 14. The CDR3 length is 16 residues. In germline, CDR1 is MDHEN, CDR2 SYDVKM. The DNA for the CDR3 is TGTGCCAGCAGTCCCCCCGTGGGTAGCGGGAGAGGCGAGCAGTACTTC. Translated: CASSPPVGSGRGEQYF.

The chain joins TRBV10-3 to TRBJ2-7, with TRBD2 identical over 9 bases. Germline assignment: CDR1 ENHRY and CDR2 SYGVKD. The CDR3 is made up of 14 amino acids. Unmatched junction bases numbered 3, after V lost 4 bases and J lost 2 bases. The CDR3 loop is CAISGLAETYEQYF. The CDR3 nucleotides read TGTGCCATCAGTGGACTAGCGGAAACCTACGAGCAGTACTTC.

The chain links TRBV6-5 to TRBJ2-7; 7 nucleotides align to TRBD1. The CDR3 totals 15 residues. The germline V gene encodes CDR1 MNHEY and CDR2 SVGAGI. V lost 8 bases and J lost 3; bases outside the gene matches: 13. The CDR3 region is CASVRDRVEGYEQYF. The DNA for the CDR3 is TGTGCCAGCGTTAGAGACAGGGTGGAAGGCTACGAGCAGTACTTC.

This chain connects TRBV11-2 to TRBJ1-4; D remains ambiguous. CDR3 length equals 16 residues. Germline V gene data show CDR1 as SGHAT and CDR2 as FQNNGV. V was pared by 3 bases and J by 0 bases, with 11 bases between. The CDR3 DNA reads as TGTGCCAGCAGCTTCTTGGGCGCAGCAACTAATGAAAAACTGTTTTTT. It specifies CASSFLGAATNEKLFF.

CDR3 in DNA: TGTGCCAGCAGCCCTCGGGACAGCCGACAGTTCTTC. The encoded protein is CASSPRDSRQFF. The chain links TRBV9 to TRBJ2-1, with 7 positions matching TRBD1. The V gene's germline CDR1 is SGDLS and CDR2 YYNGEE. V gave up 4 bases and J gave up 13 bases; unmatched junction bases: 8. The CDR3 runs to 12 residues.

This chain links TRBV5-1 with TRBJ1-1, with D unresolved. Germline assignment: CDR1 SGHRS and CDR2 YFSETQ. CDR3 size: 11 residues. Trimming removed 6 bases at V and 3 bases at J, with 6 bases between. The DNA for the CDR3 is TGCGCCAGCAAACGGGACACTGAAGCTTTCTTT. Translating gives CASKRDTEAFF.

This chain's CDR3 is CASSQDGSGRPRDEQYF. The CDR3 DNA is TGTGCCAGCAGCCAAGATGGTAGCGGGAGGCCCCGGGACGAGCAGTACTTC. This chain joins TRBV3-1 (or the pseudogene TRBV3-2) and TRBJ2-7, with 10 bases aligning to TRBD2. The V gene's germline CDR1 is LGHDT and CDR2 YNNKEL (reference sequence). This CDR3 region has 17 residues. V lost 0 bases and J lost 5; bases outside the gene matches: 10.

The CDR3 is CASMITPGQGAGGYTF. Written as DNA, the CDR3 is TGTGCCAGCATGATTACCCCGGGACAGGGGGCTGGGGGCTACACCTTC. This chain joins TRBV2 and TRBJ1-2, with TRBD1 matching over 12 bases. Trimming removed 7 bases from V and 8 bases from J; junction bases left unmatched: 14. Germline loops: CDR1 SNHLY, CDR2 FYNNEI. The CDR3 runs 16 residues. The complete variable domain, with remaining parts taken from reference TRBV2 and TRBJ1-2, reads EPEVTQTPSHQVTQMGQEVILRCVPISNHLYFYWYRQILGQKVEFLVSFYNNEISEKSEIFDDQFSVERPDGSNFTLKIRSTKLEDSAMYFCASMITPGQGAGGYTFGSGTRLTVV.

The chain couples TRBV28 to TRBJ1-5; 8 bases agree with TRBD1. V was pared by 5 bases and J by 3 bases, with 6 bases of the junction left unmatched. CDR1 and CDR2 (germline): MDHEN, SYDVKM. CDR3 size: 15 residues. CDR3: CASSPGTGANQPQHF. DNA for the CDR3: TGTGCCAGCAGTCCCGGGACAGGCGCCAATCAGCCCCAGCATTTT.

This clone has more than one count but fewer than ten. The chain has TRBV4-1 and TRBJ2-1, with a weak D call TRBD1 (5 bases). V was trimmed by 0 bases and J by 1 base, leaving 10 bases between them. Germline CDR1 is MGHRA and CDR2 is YSYEKL. The CDR3 has 16 amino acids. CDR3 bases: TGCGCCAGCAGCCAAGAGAAGGCAGGGTCCTACAATGAGCAGTTCTTC. Its translation: CASSQEKAGSYNEQFF.

A single count supports this clone. For the CDR3, the DNA is TGTGCCATTCAGGTTTACGAGCAGTACTTC. Protein: CAIQVYEQYF. The chain employs TRBV9 and TRBJ2-7; D unclear. Trimming took 9 bases from V and 4 from J, leaving 8 bases between them. Germline lookup yields CDR1 SGDLS and CDR2 YYNGEE. CDR3 size: 10 residues. The variable domain in full, completed from reference TRBV9 and TRBJ2-7, reads DSGVTQTPKHLITATGQRVTLRCSPRSGDLSVYWYQQSLDQGLQFLIQYYNGEERAKGNILERFSAQQFPDLHSELNLSSLELGDSALYFCAIQVYEQYFGPGTRLTVT.

The chain combines TRBV18 with TRBJ2-2; 9 bases fit TRBD1. CDR3 length: 16 residues. Germline V CDR1 and CDR2: KGHSH, LQKENI. V lost 2 bases, J lost 7 bases, and 8 bases stayed unmatched. The CDR3 sequence: CASSPSGQGSGGELFF. CDR3 DNA sequence: TGTGCCAGCTCACCATCGGGACAGGGTTCAGGCGGGGAGCTGTTTTTT.

This chain connects TRBV4-1 to TRBJ2-7; TRBD2 agrees at 11 bases. The length of the CDR3 is 17 residues. The ends lost 1 base at V and 6 bases at J; junction bases unmatched: 11. CDR1 and CDR2 from the germline V gene are MGHRA and YSYEKL. Here the CDR3 reads CASSQGAASGRIGEQYF. In nucleotides, the CDR3 is TGCGCCAGCAGCCAAGGGGCTGCTAGCGGGAGGATCGGCGAGCAGTACTTC.

The chain combines TRBV7-6 with TRBJ1-1; 8 nucleotides line up with TRBD1. Germline V lookup: CDR1 SGHVS, CDR2 FNYEAQ. The CDR3 is 15 amino acids. V dropped 3 bases and J dropped 0; count of bases not matched to a gene: 3. The chain's CDR3 is CASSFGQGMNTEAFF. CDR3 DNA sequence: TGTGCCAGCAGCTTCGGACAGGGAATGAACACTGAAGCTTTCTTT.

The count of this clone is one. The gene calls are TRBV25-1 and TRBJ2-7; 11 nucleotides align to TRBD2. Per the germline V gene, CDR1 is MGHDK and CDR2 is SYGVNS. V dropped 3 bases and J dropped 3; count of bases not matched to a gene: 4. This CDR3 comprises 15 residues. The chain's CDR3 is CASSDPGLAVYEQYF. CDR3 nucleotide sequence: TGTGCCAGCAGTGACCCGGGACTAGCGGTCTACGAGCAGTACTTC.

This chain joins TRBV4-1 and TRBJ1-2; 8 bases are shared with TRBD1. The CDR3 has 15 amino acids. The V gene's germline CDR1 is MGHRA and CDR2 YSYEKL. V lost 5 bases to trimming and J lost 4 bases; unmatched junction nucleotides: 9. CDR3 DNA: TGCGCCAGCAGCTCCCAGACAGGGGTATCCTATGGCTACACCTTC. Amino acid sequence: CASSSQTGVSYGYTF.

The chain joins TRBV18 to TRBJ1-4; 7 nucleotides agree with TRBD1. The junction had 11 bases not matched to a gene; V was cut back by 2 bases and J by 5 bases. The germline gives CDR1 KGHSH, CDR2 LQKENI. The length of the CDR3 is 17 residues. The CDR3 reads CASSPGGTGTANEKLFF. In nucleotides, the CDR3 is TGTGCCAGCTCACCAGGGGGCACCGGGACAGCCAATGAAAAACTGTTTTTT.

This clone was counted between two and nine times. This rearrangement joins TRBV4-2 to TRBJ2-7; 14 bases agree with TRBD2. Germline values: CDR1 LGHNA, CDR2 YNFKEQ. J was trimmed by 6 bases and V by 3 bases; bases with no gene match: 7. The CDR3 totals 16 residues. CDR3 sequence (DNA): TGTGCCAGCAGCCATGAGGGACTAGCGGGAGTACGCGAGCAGTACTTC. Translated: CASSHEGLAGVREQYF.

V and J are TRBV7-3 and TRBJ2-2; D is unresolved. The CDR3 is 15 amino acids. Between the trimmed V and J ends, which lost 2 bases and 3 bases, there was a span of 10 bases. Germline values: CDR1 SGHTA, CDR2 FQGTGA. The CDR3 protein is CASSLSPSYTGELFF. The CDR3 DNA follows: TGTGCCAGCAGCTTATCTCCTAGTTACACCGGGGAGCTGTTTTTT. The whole variable domain, filled in from reference TRBV7-3 and TRBJ2-2, reads GAGVSQTPSNKVTEKGKYVELRCDPISGHTALYWYRQSLGQGPEFLIYFQGTGAADDSGLPNDRFFAVRPEGSVSTLKIQRTERGDSAVYLCASSLSPSYTGELFFGEGSRLTVL.

The chain carries TRBV10-3 and TRBJ2-1; 7 bases fit TRBD1. The length of the CDR3 is 15 residues. In germline, CDR1 is ENHRY, CDR2 SYGVKD. Germline trimming cut 3 bases from V and 9 bases from J; bases unmatched to any gene: 11. CDR3 residues: CAISDSGTVIGEQFF. Written as DNA, the CDR3 is TGTGCCATCAGTGACAGTGGGACAGTAATTGGTGAGCAGTTCTTC.